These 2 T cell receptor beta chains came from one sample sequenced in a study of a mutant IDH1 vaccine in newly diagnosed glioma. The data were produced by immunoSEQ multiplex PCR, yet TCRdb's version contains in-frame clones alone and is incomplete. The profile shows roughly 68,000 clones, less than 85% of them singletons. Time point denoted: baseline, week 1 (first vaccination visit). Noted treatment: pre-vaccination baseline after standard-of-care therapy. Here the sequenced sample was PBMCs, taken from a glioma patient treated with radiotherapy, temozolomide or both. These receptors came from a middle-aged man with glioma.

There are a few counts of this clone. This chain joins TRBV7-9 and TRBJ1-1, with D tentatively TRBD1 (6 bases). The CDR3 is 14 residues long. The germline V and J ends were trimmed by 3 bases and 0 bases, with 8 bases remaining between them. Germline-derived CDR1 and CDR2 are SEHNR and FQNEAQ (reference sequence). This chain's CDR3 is CASSFDRLNTEAFF. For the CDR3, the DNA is TGTGCCAGCAGCTTTGACAGGTTGAACACTGAAGCTTTCTTT.

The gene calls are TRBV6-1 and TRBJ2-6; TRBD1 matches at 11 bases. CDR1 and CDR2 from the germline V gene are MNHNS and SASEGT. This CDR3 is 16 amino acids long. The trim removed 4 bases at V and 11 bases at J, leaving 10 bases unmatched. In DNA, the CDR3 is TGTGCCAGCAGTGCAAGAGGGGGACAGGGGGTTCACGTCCTGACTTTC. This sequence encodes CASSARGGQGVHVLTF.